Below, one T cell receptor (beta chain) is given with its context. This receptor's antigen is unknown. The record has no base qualities; no much larger clone is one base away. The time point label on this specimen signifies: newly diagnosed GD, antithyroid drugs for less than 3 months. For both TCR sequencing and RNA sequencing, RNA was extracted from PBMCs using TRIzol. Graves' disease was diagnosed according to American Thyroid Association guidelines. Patients were recruited from an endocrinology department in Xi'an, China. Each patient gave around 9.2 milliliters of peripheral blood, collected in an EDTA anticoagulant tube. Ficoll Paque Plus density gradient separation was used to isolate PBMCs, and no additional T cell sorting was done. An Agilent 2100 Bioanalyzer and agarose gel were used to check RNA quality, while a NanoDrop 2000 measured RNA concentration. This specimen belongs to a study of regulatory T cells in long-lasting Graves disease (dated by TCRdb to the early 2020s). Describing the broader study: In the newly diagnosed Graves' disease group, patients had been taking antithyroid drugs for less than 3 months. This study used TCR sequencing and RNA sequencing of peripheral blood to compare persistent Graves' disease patients against newly diagnosed Graves' disease patients. The study was registered as a clinical trial and conducted in China. A total of around 33 samples were covered by TCR sequencing, comprising some 13 persistent and around 20 newly diagnosed Graves' disease patients. General study outcomes and caveats: Only the TCR beta chain was sequenced and analyzed. Compared with newly diagnosed patients, patients with persistent Graves' disease had lower TCR Shannon entropy and fewer highly expanded clones, which suggests clonal expansion. The authors noted that the small sample size was a limitation that may lower accuracy. Peripheral blood alone was examined, since thyroid tissue, which constituted the primary lesion, could not be accessed. More public clonotypes were shared among persistent patients (fewer than 3,000) than among newly diagnosed patients (approximately 1,000). Persistent disease showed preferential use of TRBV28, TRBJ1-2 and TRBJ2-5, whereas newly diagnosed disease favored TRBV20-1 and TRBJ2-1.

The CDR3 has 12 amino acids, counting the end cysteine and phenylalanine. The read is trimmed to its CDR3 DNA, 36 bases read in frame from base 1. The junction carries 5 bases between V and J, which are trimmed by 3 bases and 4 bases respectively. The germline V gene (reference sequence) sets CDR1 to WNHNN and CDR2 to SYGVQD. The library was generated by multiplex PCR. The sample was run on an Illumina HiSeq 4000. CDR3 regions were amplified by Arm-PCR with iRepertoire HTBI primers to construct TCR beta libraries. PCR products were gel purified before sequencing. Per the source publication's procedure: Gene usage analysis of CDR3 amino acid clonotypes relied on the roughly 58 TRBV and 15 or so TRBJ segments identified across samples. COPE and FqMerger were used to merge the filtered high-quality paired reads into contigs. Contigs were aligned with BLAST to IMGT TRBV, TRBD and TRBJ reference genes, and CDR3 was defined per IMGT. Any clonotype with a frequency above 0.1% was counted as a highly expanded clone. Repertoire diversity was measured by Shannon entropy, and V-J evenness by the Gini coefficient. A clonotype found in more than one individual was treated as public. TCRdb reanalyzed the raw reads on its own, using fastp at Q25 for trimming and MiXCR for clone calling, and kept in-frame beta chains. Records with the same CDR3 protein are collapsed into one entry carrying the most frequent genes and DNA. The V and J calls, along with clone size, are taken from TCRdb and not from the paper's own processing. The sample table contains 400,000 to 500,000 distinct CDR3 sequences; only one count was recorded for 16% of them. The top ten constitute 23% of the sample.

Another study also made use of these data, one on T cells in Graves' hyperthyroidism and ophthalmopathy. From that second study: A patient counted as having stable Graves' hyperthyroidism if no progression to ophthalmopathy occurred over 18 months of follow-up. Hyperthyroidism patients were aged 18 to 65 years and newly diagnosed, with disease duration of less than 2 months. Exclusion was applied to patients with uncontrolled infections, other autoimmune diseases, pregnancy or lactation. Diagnoses relied on clinical symptoms, serum thyroxine and TRAb, thyroid ultrasound and orbital computed tomography. A first-round RT-PCR of the TCR CDR3 used the HTBI primer set with the Qiagen OneStep RT-PCR kit. Most expanded thyroid clonotypes (frequency above 0.001) were also detected in blood, a finding suggesting that blood repertoires may reflect thyroid immune responses. In cross-validation, a model built on a 13 V-J signature told ophthalmopathy apart from stable hyperthyroidism with 87.88% sensitivity and approximately 81% specificity, and in testing the same model reached 80%/75%. During validation, the model predicted progression to ophthalmopathy a median of approximately 7 months ahead of onset, with roughly 65% sensitivity and 72.22% specificity. To identify distinguishing TCR V-J signatures, a discovery cohort of around 100 patients was used, comprising fewer than 45 with Graves' ophthalmopathy and 57 with stable Graves' hyperthyroidism. Whether ophthalmopathy could be predicted prospectively was tested in an independent validation cohort made up of under 20 hyperthyroidism patients plus 17 patients who later progressed to ophthalmopathy. The 85 to 100 discovery patients were divided at random into training and test sets in a 7:3 ratio. In addition, the study compared T-cell repertoires in thyroid tissue and in blood from about 6 Graves' hyperthyroidism patients. Following sampling, methimazole starting at 30 mg daily was given to hyperthyroidism patients, and high-dose intravenous methylprednisolone was given to ophthalmopathy patients. A second multiplex PCR round built the libraries, followed by size selection and purification. Paired-end sequencing of the libraries was performed with 100 bp reads on an Illumina HiSeq2000. SOAPnuke was used to process the raw data, with reads discarded if the reads contained adapters or uncalled bases, had a mean Phred below 15, or lacked an exact constant-primer or identifier match. High-quality paired reads were merged with COPE v1.2.5, and unique nucleotide sequences were defined as clonotypes. MiTCR v1.1 was used to align the clonotypes against IMGT TRBV, TRBD and TRBJ reference segments. Only V-J combinations with frequency above 0.0001, covering 99% to 99.2% of repertoires, were analysed. A TCS score was defined as the ratio of F50 (clonal expansion) to E x V (chaos), with BLOSUM62-based TCRdist applied between CDR3 peptides within each V-J. Welch's t-statistics and random forest reduced roughly 500 V-J features to fewer than 15, which were used in a naive Bayes classifier (R e1071). Sample size was not statistically predetermined, and investigators were not blinded to group allocation. TCR Vbeta CDR3 sequencing of roughly 140 peripheral blood samples (over 40 ophthalmopathy, some 75 hyperthyroidism and approximately 17 progressor patients) is reported in the paper.

The sequence came from a woman between 18 and 29 years old with Graves disease. Donor details come from another sample of the same person, matched by shared clones. The starting material was peripheral blood mononuclear cells (PBMCs), obtained at new diagnosis, from a patient treated with antithyroid drugs. The chain was built from TRBV10-1 and TRBJ2-3, with the D gene uncertain. The sequenced DNA is TGCGCCAGCAGTGATGGTCCAGATACGCAGTATTTT. Translated, it reads CASSDGPDTQYF.